The text below deals with one T cell receptor beta chain. This entry is derived from a study of blood T cell repertoires in COVID-19. This study enrolled people aged 18 to 89 from about two dozen US geographic areas. Which cohort a participant joined came from the clinical history participants gave. Recovery meant two consecutive negative NP/OP PCR tests, professional clearance, or resolved symptoms. The CDR3 totals 18 residues. CDR1 and CDR2 (germline): WSHSY, SAAADI. V was pared by 0 bases and J by 8 bases, with 13 bases of the junction left unmatched. Per the original data handling: Amplifying reference gene primers gave estimates of nucleated cell counts. Produced via immunoSEQ multiplex PCR; TCRdb's table is partial and in-frame only. From that table come the V and J calls and clone size; the DNA was used to work out D and trimming. The data show some 530,000 clones, roughly nine tenths seen once.

The source material was PBMCs or T cells enriched from blood (not recorded which). The source is a woman aged 55-70 years who had recovered from COVID-19. The V call is TRBV10-2, the J call TRBJ1-4; 9 positions match TRBD1. The CDR3 is CASSESRAETGGEEKLFF. Here the CDR3 DNA reads TGCGCCAGCAGTGAGTCGAGAGCCGAGACAGGGGGTGAGGAAAAACTGTTTTTT.